The 10 T cell receptor beta chains in this list originate from one sample, sequenced in a study of monozygotic twins with cystic fibrosis. Profiling relied on immunoSEQ multiplex PCR, and the TCRdb table lists in-frame clones only, not all of them. The sample includes 36,000 or so clones, 85% to 95% of them seen just once. The specimen was blood. The receptors were gathered from a boy aged 2-9 years with cystic fibrosis.

This clone was observed once. J is TRBJ2-7 and V is TRBV18; 14 positions match TRBD2. J gave up 6 bases and V 3 bases, and 7 bases lay outside the gene matches. The CDR3 is 16 residues long. Germline assignment: CDR1 KGHSH and CDR2 LQKENI. The CDR3 reads CASSPNGLAGGGEQYF. Here the CDR3 DNA reads TGTGCCAGCTCACCCAACGGACTAGCGGGGGGCGGCGAGCAGTACTTC.

The chain recombines TRBV7-9 with TRBJ2-7; the D gene is possibly TRBD2 (5 bases). The ends were cut back, 3 bases at V and 0 bases at J, with 12 bases in the middle. There are 15 residues in the CDR3. The germline V gene encodes CDR1 SEHNR and CDR2 FQNEAQ (reference sequence). DNA of the CDR3: TGTGCCAGCAGCTTGCCCTCGGGGTACTCCTACGAGCAGTACTTC. Protein sequence: CASSLPSGYSYEQYF. Combining the CDR3 with reference TRBV7-9 and TRBJ2-7 gives the whole variable domain DTGVSQNPRHKITKRGQNVTFRCDPISEHNRLYWYRQTLGQGPEFLTYFQNEAQLEKSRLLSDRFSAERPKGSFSTLEIQRTEQGDSAMYLCASSLPSGYSYEQYFGPGTRLTVT.

The chain has TRBV11-3 and TRBJ1-1; D unclear. The V end lost 5 bases, the J end lost 0 bases, and 10 bases lay between the germline ends. The germline CDR1 and CDR2 sequences are SGHNT and YENEEA. This CDR3 is built from 14 residues. The CDR3 reads CASSLHLMNTEAFF. In nucleotides, the CDR3 is TGTGCCAGCAGCCTTCATCTCATGAACACTGAAGCTTTCTTT. The whole variable domain, remainder taken from reference TRBV11-3 and TRBJ1-1, is EAGVVQSPRYKIIEKKQPVAFWCNPISGHNTLYWYLQNLGQGPELLIRYENEEAVDDSQLPKDRFSAERLKGVDSTLKIQPAELGDSAVYLCASSLHLMNTEAFFGQGTRLTVV.

The chain joins TRBV19 to TRBJ1-2; D possibly corresponds to TRBD1 (6 bases). V dropped 9 bases and J dropped 3 bases, with 17 bases sitting between them. Germline CDR1 and CDR2: LNHDA and SQIVND (reference sequence). This CDR3 has 14 amino acids. CDR3 loop: CASRDDRKHYGYTF. The CDR3 DNA reads as TGTGCCAGCAGGGACGACAGGAAACACTATGGCTACACCTTC.

V gene TRBV7-3 combines with J gene TRBJ2-3; D is tentatively TRBD1 or TRBD2 (5 bases each). The germline gives CDR1 SGHTA, CDR2 FQGTGA. This CDR3 spans 16 amino acids. Between the trimmed V and J ends, which lost 5 bases and 2 bases, there was a span of 17 bases. DNA for the CDR3: TGTGCCAGCAGCCCGGCCGGGACCCTAGACACAGATACGCAGTATTTT. Its protein is CASSPAGTLDTDTQYF.

The chain is built from TRBV7-8 and TRBJ1-1, with 9 nucleotides matching TRBD1. Germline V gene lookup returns CDR1 SGHVS and CDR2 FQNEAQ. The CDR3 sequence is 15 residues long. V dropped 0 bases and J dropped 5; count of bases not matched to a gene: 4. The DNA for the CDR3 is TGTGCCAGCAGCTTAGCGGGACAGGGAGGGACTGAAGCTTTCTTT. Residues: CASSLAGQGGTEAFF.

The V and J genes are TRBV11-3 and TRBJ1-1; 7 bases align to TRBD1. Germline V gene data show CDR1 as SGHNT and CDR2 as YENEEA. The V gene end was trimmed by 3 bases and the J gene end by 3 bases; junction bases not matched to a gene: 4. The CDR3 consists of 14 residues. This CDR3 is CASSLGQSHTEAFF. CDR3 nucleotides: TGTGCCAGCAGCTTGGGACAGTCACACACTGAAGCTTTCTTT.

This chain joins TRBV5-1 and TRBJ2-4; D gene uncertain. Germline loops: CDR1 SGHRS, CDR2 YFSETQ. Trimming took off 4 bases at V and 7 bases at J, with 15 bases between the two ends. This CDR3 is built from 14 residues. The CDR3 here is CASSPRDGRNIQYF. CDR3 DNA sequence: TGCGCCAGCAGCCCCCGCGACGGACGGAACATTCAGTACTTC.

This clone was detected once. This chain links TRBV5-6 with TRBJ2-5, with D possibly being TRBD1 (6 bases). Trimming removed 2 bases at V and 5 bases at J, with 10 bases between. CDR3 size: 13 residues. The germline V gene has CDR1 SGHDT and CDR2 YYEEEE. The CDR3, as DNA: TGTGCCAGCAGCTTTGGGGGCGAGGAGACCCAGTACTTC. Translating it yields CASSFGGEETQYF.

The CDR3 coding sequence is TGTGCCACCAGCAGAGATGAGCAGGGGACAAGATGGAACTATGGCTACACCTTC. This translates into CATSRDEQGTRWNYGYTF. V gene TRBV15 combines with J gene TRBJ1-2, with D tentatively TRBD1 (6 bases). Germline V lookup: CDR1 LNHNV, CDR2 YYDKDF (reference sequence). Trimming stripped 0 bases from V and 2 bases from J, with 19 bases between. This CDR3 spans 18 amino acids. The variable domain in full, with the rest retrieved from reference TRBV15 and TRBJ1-2, is DAMVIQNPRYQVTQFGKPVTLSCSQTLNHNVMYWYQQKSSQAPKLLFHYYDKDFNNEADTPDNFQSRRPNTSFCFLDIRSPGLGDTAMYLCATSRDEQGTRWNYGYTFGSGTRLTVV.